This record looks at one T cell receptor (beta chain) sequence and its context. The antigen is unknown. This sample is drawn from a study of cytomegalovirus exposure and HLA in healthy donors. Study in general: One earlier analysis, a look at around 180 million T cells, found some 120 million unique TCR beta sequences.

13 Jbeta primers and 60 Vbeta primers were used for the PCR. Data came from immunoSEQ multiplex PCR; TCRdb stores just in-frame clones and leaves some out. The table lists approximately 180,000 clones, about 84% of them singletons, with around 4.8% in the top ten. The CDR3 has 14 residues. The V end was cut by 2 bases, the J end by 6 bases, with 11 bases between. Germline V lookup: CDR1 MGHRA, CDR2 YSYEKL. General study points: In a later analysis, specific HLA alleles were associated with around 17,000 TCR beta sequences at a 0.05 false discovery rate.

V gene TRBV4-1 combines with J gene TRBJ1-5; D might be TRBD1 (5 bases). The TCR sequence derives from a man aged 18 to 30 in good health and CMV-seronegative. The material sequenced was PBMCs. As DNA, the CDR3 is TGCGCCAGCAGCCAACTCCAGGGCGGTCAGCCCCAGCATTTT. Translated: CASSQLQGGQPQHF.